The 25 T cell receptor beta chains below all came from one sample that was sequenced in a study of blood T cell repertoires in COVID-19. Profiled with immunoSEQ multiplex PCR; TCRdb holds only in-frame clones, not every one. The table shows under 250,000 clones, with about 86% occurring only once. Sequencing was done on a sample of peripheral blood. These TCRs come from a woman aged 50 to 60 with acute or convalescent COVID-19.

The genes are TRBV11-3 and TRBJ2-1; TRBD1 is a possible D gene (5 bases). Germline values: CDR1 SGHNT, CDR2 YENEEA. The CDR3 runs to 14 residues. V gave up 0 bases and J gave up 6 bases, with 9 bases separating them. This chain's CDR3 is CASSLDPRANEQFF. The DNA of the CDR3 is TGTGCCAGCAGCTTAGACCCCAGGGCCAATGAGCAGTTCTTC.

The chain recombines TRBV19 with TRBJ1-1; no firm D call. This CDR3 is 12 amino acids long. V lost 8 bases, J lost 3 bases, and 10 bases lay in between. The V gene's germline CDR1 is LNHDA and CDR2 SQIVND (reference sequence). This CDR3 reads CASRTGYTEAFF. CDR3 nucleotides: TGTGCCAGTCGGACGGGGTACACTGAAGCTTTCTTT.

This chain connects TRBV6-5 to TRBJ2-7; 7 positions match TRBD1. The V gene end was trimmed by 9 bases and the J gene end by 4 bases; junction bases not matched to a gene: 9. The CDR3 runs to 13 residues. CDR1 MNHEY and CDR2 SVGAGI come from the germline V gene. CDR3 protein: CASRPGQKYEQYF. In nucleotides, the CDR3 is TGTGCCAGTCGACCGGGACAGAAATACGAGCAGTACTTC.

The rearrangement uses TRBV6-1 and TRBJ2-1; 10 nucleotides line up with TRBD2. Germline trimming cut 2 bases from V and 3 bases from J; bases unmatched to any gene: 7. This CDR3 has 17 amino acids. CDR1 MNHNS and CDR2 SASEGT come from the germline V gene. The CDR3 sequence: CASSERSGRAIYNEQFF. CDR3 nucleotides: TGTGCCAGCAGTGAAAGGAGCGGGAGGGCCATCTACAATGAGCAGTTCTTC.

The chain is built from TRBV3-1 (or the pseudogene TRBV3-2) and TRBJ1-4; D remains unclear. The CDR3 runs to 17 residues. V lost 2 bases and J lost 0, with 13 bases in between. In germline, CDR1 is LGHDT, CDR2 YNNKEL (reference sequence). The DNA for the CDR3 is TGTGCCAGCAGCCAAAGAATCTCGGGGACAACTAATGAAAAACTGTTTTTT. Translated, it gives CASSQRISGTTNEKLFF.

V usage is TRBV6-1 and J usage is TRBJ2-7; no reliable D call. This CDR3 has 14 amino acids. The germline CDR1 and CDR2 sequences are MNHNS and SASEGT. Trimming removed 2 bases from V and 3 bases from J, with 11 bases in between. CDR3 residues: CASSERKQSYEQYF. CDR3 sequence (DNA): TGTGCCAGCAGTGAAAGGAAACAGAGCTACGAGCAGTACTTC.

This rearrangement joins TRBV5-3 to TRBJ2-1, with D perhaps TRBD2 (6 bases). TRBV5-3 is flagged as an ORF with uncertain function. V lost 0 bases to trimming and J lost 7 bases, with 14 bases between them. The CDR3 consists of 15 residues. The CDR3 DNA is TGTGCCAGAAGCTTGGCGTGGCTAGCGCGGAATGAGCAGTTCTTC. Protein: CARSLAWLARNEQFF.

The J gene is TRBJ1-2, the V gene TRBV19, with D possibly TRBD1 on 5 matching bases. The CDR3 length is 14 residues. Germline loops: CDR1 LNHDA, CDR2 SQIVND (reference sequence). Trimming stripped 4 bases from V and 2 bases from J, with 11 bases between. The CDR3 sequence is CASSKKGENYGYTF. The CDR3 DNA reads TGTGCCAGTAGTAAAAAAGGGGAAAACTATGGCTACACCTTC.

V gene TRBV2 combines with J gene TRBJ1-1; 9 bases match TRBD1. Per germline, CDR1 SNHLY and CDR2 FYNNEI. With V trimmed by 6 bases and J by 7 bases, 9 bases remained unmatched. The CDR3 is made up of 14 amino acids. In DNA, the CDR3 is TGTGCCAGCAGGAGGGAACAGGGGGCTTTTGAAGCTTTCTTT. Translating it yields CASRREQGAFEAFF.

The CDR3, as DNA: TGTGCCAGCAGCTCGACAGGCTCAGGAAACACCATATATTTT. This encodes CASSSTGSGNTIYF. This chain joins TRBV11-2 and TRBJ1-3; D may be TRBD1 (6 bases). This CDR3 has 14 residues. Germline values: CDR1 SGHAT, CDR2 FQNNGV. The V end lost 4 bases, the J end lost 4 bases, and 11 bases lay between the germline ends.

This clone was counted ten times or more. The rearrangement uses TRBV25-1 and TRBJ1-3, with D uncertain. The CDR3 is made up of 14 amino acids. Germline CDR1 reads MGHDK; CDR2 reads SYGVNS. The V end was cut by 3 bases, the J end by 0 bases, with 6 bases between. The CDR3 sequence: CASSEVGSGNTIYF. The CDR3, as DNA: TGTGCCAGCAGTGAGGTCGGCTCTGGAAACACCATATATTTT.

This clone was recorded only once. The chain links TRBV27 to TRBJ2-3; TRBD1 matches at 7 bases. Germline V gene lookup returns CDR1 MNHEY and CDR2 SMNVEV (reference sequence). After removal of 11 bases from V and 4 bases from J, the junction contained 12 bases not matched to a gene. The CDR3 consists of 14 residues. CDR3 amino acids: CADRNLTGSDTQYF. In DNA form, the CDR3 reads TGTGCCGATCGAAACCTGACAGGGTCAGATACGCAGTATTTT.

CDR3 in amino acids: CASSVQGQGYTF. In DNA form, the CDR3 reads TGCGCCAGCAGCGTACAGGGACAAGGCTACACCTTC. This sequence joins TRBV5-1 and TRBJ1-2; TRBD1 is a possible D gene (6 bases). V shed 4 bases and J shed 8 bases, with 12 bases lying between them. CDR1 and CDR2 (germline): SGHRS, YFSETQ. The CDR3 runs to 12 residues.

The chain has TRBV9 and TRBJ2-7; the D gene is possibly TRBD2 (5 bases). Looked up from germline, CDR1 is SGDLS and CDR2 is YYNGEE. V was pared by 4 bases and J by 5 bases, with 16 bases between. This CDR3 is 14 amino acids long. The CDR3 region is CASSPRPGVNEQYF. In DNA, the CDR3 is TGTGCCAGCAGCCCCAGACCCGGGGTAAACGAGCAGTACTTC.

V is TRBV12-5 and J is TRBJ2-2, with 7 bases that match TRBD1. Per the germline V gene, CDR1 is LGHNT and CDR2 is FRNRAP. Trimming cost V 1 base and J 5 bases; bases outside gene matches: 10. The CDR3 has 17 residues. The CDR3 DNA follows: TGTGCTAGTGGTTTGGGGGCGGATGGGACAGCAACCGGGGAGCTGTTTTTT. Protein sequence: CASGLGADGTATGELFF.

This clone turned up a few times. The chain links TRBV19 to TRBJ2-1; the D gene is possibly TRBD2 (5 bases). The germline V and J ends were trimmed by 6 bases and 3 bases, with 9 bases remaining between them. From germline, CDR1 is LNHDA and CDR2 SQIVND (reference sequence). CDR3 length equals 13 residues. CDR3 region: CASSVGIYNEQFF. In nucleotides, the CDR3 is TGTGCCAGTAGCGTCGGGATCTACAATGAGCAGTTCTTC.

The chain employs TRBV18 and TRBJ1-2; D might be TRBD1 (5 bases). Germline V CDR1 and CDR2: KGHSH, LQKENI. V was pared by 0 bases and J by 3 bases, with 8 bases between. The CDR3 loop spans 14 amino acids. The CDR3: CASSPPTGDYGYTF. The DNA of the CDR3 is TGTGCCAGCTCACCACCGACGGGGGACTATGGCTACACCTTC.

This clone appeared a few times. The genes are TRBV11-2 and TRBJ2-7, with 14 bases identical to TRBD2. The V and J ends lost 5 bases and 2 bases, in that order; junction bases with no gene match: 2. Germline CDR1 SGHAT, CDR2 FQNNGV. The CDR3 has 15 amino acids. CDR3 nucleotide sequence: TGTGCCAGCAGCCGGGGACTAGCGGGAGCCTACGAGCAGTACTTC. This codes for CASSRGLAGAYEQYF.

This chain joins TRBV28 and TRBJ2-3, with 9 nucleotides matching TRBD2. The CDR3 spans 15 residues. The junction had 6 bases not matched to a gene; V was cut back by 3 bases and J by 5 bases. Germline loops: CDR1 MDHEN, CDR2 SYDVKM. The CDR3 coding sequence is TGTGCCAGCAGTTTGGCGGGAGGGAGAGGAGATACGCAGTATTTT. This gives the protein CASSLAGGRGDTQYF.

The V gene is TRBV30, the J gene TRBJ1-1, with 9 bases identical to TRBD1. J gave up 3 bases and V 4 bases, and 6 bases lay outside the gene matches. The CDR3 runs 14 residues. The germline gives CDR1 GTSNPN, CDR2 SVGIG (reference sequence). The CDR3, as DNA: TGTGCCTGGACGGCTGGGACAGGGCACACTGAAGCTTTCTTT. Translating it yields CAWTAGTGHTEAFF.

V is TRBV19 and J is TRBJ2-1, with TRBD2 identical over 8 bases. Germline V gene lookup returns CDR1 LNHDA and CDR2 SQIVND (reference sequence). The CDR3 consists of 14 residues. J was trimmed by 3 bases and V by 7 bases; bases with no gene match: 5. The CDR3 nucleotides are TGTGCCAGTACCTATAGCGGGATCTACAATGAGCAGTTCTTC. Translated, it gives CASTYSGIYNEQFF.

This clone showed up just a few times. The J gene is TRBJ2-1, the V gene TRBV28, with 10 bases that match TRBD2. The V gene end was trimmed by 6 bases and the J gene end by 0 bases; junction bases not matched to a gene: 14. The CDR3 contains 19 residues. Looked up from germline, CDR1 is MDHEN and CDR2 is SYDVKM. This CDR3 reads CASSPRPAGGMSSYNEQFF. The DNA of the CDR3 is TGTGCCAGCAGCCCGCGGCCAGCGGGAGGGATGAGCTCCTACAATGAGCAGTTCTTC.

This clone has a single count. J is TRBJ2-1 and V is TRBV2; the match to TRBD1 covers 11 bases. V dropped 8 bases and J dropped 0; count of bases not matched to a gene: 6. The CDR3 loop spans 16 amino acids. Germline V gives CDR1 SNHLY, CDR2 FYNNEI. The CDR3, as DNA: TGTGCCAGCGGGGGGACAGGGGGTTTCTCCTACAATGAGCAGTTCTTC. Its protein product is CASGGTGGFSYNEQFF.

The chain links TRBV28 to TRBJ1-4; 7 nucleotides match TRBD1. Germline V gene data show CDR1 as MDHEN and CDR2 as SYDVKM. V trimming: 1 base; J trimming: 5 bases; junction bases outside the gene matches: 10. This CDR3 comprises 17 residues. Written as DNA, the CDR3 is TGTGCCAGCAGTTTATCGGGAACGGGGACAGTGAATGAAAAACTGTTTTTT. This codes for CASSLSGTGTVNEKLFF.

The chain joins TRBV19 to TRBJ1-2, with 8 bases identical to TRBD1. CDR1 is LNHDA and CDR2 is SQIVND in the germline V gene (reference sequence). V trimming: 4 bases; J trimming: 6 bases; junction bases outside the gene matches: 7. CDR3 length equals 14 residues. The DNA for the CDR3 is TGTGCCAGTAGTAGCGACAGGGGTAGGGATGGCTACACCTTC. Translated, it gives CASSSDRGRDGYTF.